This TCR beta chain was documented in a study of cytomegalovirus exposure and HLA in healthy donors. At the level of the study: Prior work identified 100 million to 130 million unique TCR beta sequences in about 179 million T cells. Out of 300 to 500 genotyped donors, roughly 83% belonged to the Caucasian-associated ancestry cluster.

The CDR3 length is 15 residues. The V gene's germline CDR1 is SGHTA and CDR2 FQGNSA. Trimming at V came to 4 bases and at J to 6 bases, leaving 4 bases not matched to a gene. On this clone itself: Its antigen is unidentified.

Findings of the study overall: The investigators catalogued about 170 TCR beta chains as cytomegalovirus-associated.

Primers included in the PCR were 60 Vbeta and 13 Jbeta primers. Assay: immunoSEQ multiplex PCR; the TCRdb copy retains only in-frame clones and omits some. The sample holds more than 100,000 clones, around 75% seen once. The chain links TRBV7-2 to TRBJ1-5; 12 bases align to TRBD1. This clonotype was sampled from a man aged 25-45 years in good health and CMV-seronegative. Sample: PBMCs. The CDR3 protein is CASSSGTGGFQPQHF. The CDR3 DNA reads TGTGCCAGCAGCTCCGGGACAGGGGGCTTTCAGCCCCAGCATTTT.